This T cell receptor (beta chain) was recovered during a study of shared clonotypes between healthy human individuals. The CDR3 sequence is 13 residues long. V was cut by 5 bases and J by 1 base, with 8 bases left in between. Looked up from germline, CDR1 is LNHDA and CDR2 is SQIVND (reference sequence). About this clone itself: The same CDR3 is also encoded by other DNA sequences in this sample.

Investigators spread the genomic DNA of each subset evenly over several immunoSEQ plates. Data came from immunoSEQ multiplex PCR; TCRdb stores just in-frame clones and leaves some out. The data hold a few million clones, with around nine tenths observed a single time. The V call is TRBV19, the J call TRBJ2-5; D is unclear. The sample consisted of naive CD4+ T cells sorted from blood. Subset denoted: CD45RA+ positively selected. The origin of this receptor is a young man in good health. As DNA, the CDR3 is TGTGCCAGTAGTCTGGGGTTCCAAGAGACCCAGTACTTC. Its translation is CASSLGFQETQYF. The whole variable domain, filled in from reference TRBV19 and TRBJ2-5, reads DGGITQSPKYLFRKEGQNVTLSCEQNLNHDAMYWYRQDPGQGLRLIYYSQIVNDFQKGDIAEGYSVSREKKESFPLTVTSAQKNPTAFYLCASSLGFQETQYFGPGTRLLVL.